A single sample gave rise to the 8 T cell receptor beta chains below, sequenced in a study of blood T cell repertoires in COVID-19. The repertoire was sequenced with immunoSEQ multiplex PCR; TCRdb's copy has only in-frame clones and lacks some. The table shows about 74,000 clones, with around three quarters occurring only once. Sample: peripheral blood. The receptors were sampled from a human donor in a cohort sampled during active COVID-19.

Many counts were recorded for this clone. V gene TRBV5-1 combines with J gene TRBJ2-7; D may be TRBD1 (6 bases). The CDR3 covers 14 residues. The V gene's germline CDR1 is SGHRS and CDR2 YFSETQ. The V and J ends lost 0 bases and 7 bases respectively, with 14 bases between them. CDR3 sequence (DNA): TGCGCCAGCAGCTTGGGGCAGGGGACGGGGGAGCAGTACTTC. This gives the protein CASSLGQGTGEQYF.

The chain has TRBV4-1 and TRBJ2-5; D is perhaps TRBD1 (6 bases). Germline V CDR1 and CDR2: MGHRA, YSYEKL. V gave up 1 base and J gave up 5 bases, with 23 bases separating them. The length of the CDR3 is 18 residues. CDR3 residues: CASSQAQITTGAKETQYF. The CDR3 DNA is TGCGCCAGCAGCCAAGCCCAAATCACGACAGGAGCGAAGGAGACCCAGTACTTC.

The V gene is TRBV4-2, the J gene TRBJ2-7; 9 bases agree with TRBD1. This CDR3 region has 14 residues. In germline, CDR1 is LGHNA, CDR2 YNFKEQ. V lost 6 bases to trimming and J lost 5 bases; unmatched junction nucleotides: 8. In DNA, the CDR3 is TGTGCCAGCAGGCAACAGGGGGCCCGGGACGAGCAGTACTTC. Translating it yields CASRQQGARDEQYF.

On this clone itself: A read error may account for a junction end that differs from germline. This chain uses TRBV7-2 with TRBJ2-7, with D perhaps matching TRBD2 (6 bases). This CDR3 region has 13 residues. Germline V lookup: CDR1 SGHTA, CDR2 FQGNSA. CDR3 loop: CASSFALSSALNF. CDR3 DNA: TGTGCCAGCAGCTTCGCCCTCTCTAGCGCTCTTAACTTC.

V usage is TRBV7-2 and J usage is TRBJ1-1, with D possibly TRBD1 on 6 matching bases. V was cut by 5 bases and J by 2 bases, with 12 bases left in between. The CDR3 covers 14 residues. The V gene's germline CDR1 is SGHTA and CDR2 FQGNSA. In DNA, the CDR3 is TGTGCCAGCAGCCCCGGACAGAGAAACACTGAAGCTTTCTTT. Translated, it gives CASSPGQRNTEAFF.

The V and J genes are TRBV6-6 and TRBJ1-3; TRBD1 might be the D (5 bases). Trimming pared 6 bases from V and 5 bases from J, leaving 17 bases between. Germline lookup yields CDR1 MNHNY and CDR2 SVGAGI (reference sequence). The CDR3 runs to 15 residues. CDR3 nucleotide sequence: TGTGCCAGCAGCCTAGGGGTCCCGCAGAGAAACACCATATATTTT. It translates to CASSLGVPQRNTIYF.

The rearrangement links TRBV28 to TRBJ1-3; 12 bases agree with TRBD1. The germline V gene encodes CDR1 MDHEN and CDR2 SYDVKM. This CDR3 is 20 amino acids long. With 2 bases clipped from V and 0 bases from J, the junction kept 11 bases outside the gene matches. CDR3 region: CASSLSRDRGRISSGNTIYF. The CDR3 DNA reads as TGTGCCAGCAGTTTAAGCCGGGACAGGGGGCGGATAAGCTCTGGAAACACCATATATTTT. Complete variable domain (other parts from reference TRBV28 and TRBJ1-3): DVKVTQSSRYLVKRTGEKVFLECVQDMDHENMFWYRQDPGLGLRLIYFSYDVKMKEKGDIPEGYSVSREKKERFSLILESASTNQTSMYLCASSLSRDRGRISSGNTIYFGEGSWLTVV.

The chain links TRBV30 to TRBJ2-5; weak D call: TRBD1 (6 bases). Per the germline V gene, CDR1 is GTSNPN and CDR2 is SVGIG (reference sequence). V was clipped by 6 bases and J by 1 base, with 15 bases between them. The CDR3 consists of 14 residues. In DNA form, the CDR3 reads TGTGCCTGCCAGGCGGACAGCCTCCAAGAGACCCAGTACTTC. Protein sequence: CACQADSLQETQYF. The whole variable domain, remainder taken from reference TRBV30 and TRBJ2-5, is SQTIHQWPATLVQPVGSPLSLECTVEGTSNPNLYWYRQAAGRGLQLLFYSVGIGQISSEVPQNLSASRPQDRQFILSSKKLLLSDSGFYLCACQADSLQETQYFGPGTRLLVL.